This TCR beta chain was sequenced during a study of cytomegalovirus exposure and HLA in healthy donors. PCR amplification relied on 60 Vbeta primers (plus 13 Jbeta primers). Profiled with immunoSEQ multiplex PCR; TCRdb holds only in-frame clones, not every one. The sample holds about 140,000 clones, about 80% seen once. This clone was seen only a few times. As yet, its antigen is unknown. The CDR3 has 13 amino acids. The germline CDR1 and CDR2 sequences are ENHRY and SYGVKD. J gave up 4 bases and V 10 bases, and 5 bases lay outside the gene matches. Study-wide findings and caveats: Among the CMV-associated chains, three were confirmed in vitro as specific for CMV antigens.

The clonotype was recovered from a man between 25 and 39 years old in good health and CMV-seropositive. Sequences were obtained from PBMCs. The chain uses TRBV10-3 and TRBJ2-3; 10 bases agree with TRBD2. The CDR3 DNA follows: TGTGCCACACAGCGGGGGGGTGCAGATACGCAGTATTTT. Its translation is CATQRGGADTQYF.